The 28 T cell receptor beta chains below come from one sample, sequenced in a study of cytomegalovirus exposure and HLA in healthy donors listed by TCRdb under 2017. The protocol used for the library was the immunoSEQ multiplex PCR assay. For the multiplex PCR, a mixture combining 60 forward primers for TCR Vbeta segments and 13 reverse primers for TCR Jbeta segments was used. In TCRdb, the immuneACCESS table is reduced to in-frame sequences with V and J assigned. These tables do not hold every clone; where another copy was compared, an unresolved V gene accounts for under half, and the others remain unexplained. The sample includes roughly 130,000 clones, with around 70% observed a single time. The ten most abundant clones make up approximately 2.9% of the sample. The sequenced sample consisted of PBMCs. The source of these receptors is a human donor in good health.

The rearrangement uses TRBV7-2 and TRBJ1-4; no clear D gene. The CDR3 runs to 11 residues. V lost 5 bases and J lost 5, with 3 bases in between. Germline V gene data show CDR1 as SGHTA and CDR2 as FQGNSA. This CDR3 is CASSANEKLFF. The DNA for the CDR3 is TGTGCCAGCAGCGCGAATGAAAAACTGTTTTTT. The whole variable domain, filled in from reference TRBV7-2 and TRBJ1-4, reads GAGVSQSPSNKVTEKGKDVELRCDPISGHTALYWYRQSLGQGLEFLIYFQGNSAPDKSGLPSDRFSAERTGGSVSTLTIQRTQQEDSAVYLCASSANEKLFFGSGTQLSVL.

This chain's CDR3 is CASSSQADTIYF. In DNA, the CDR3 is TGTGCCAGCAGCTCACAGGCTGACACCATATATTTT. This chain links TRBV5-4 with TRBJ1-3; a possible D gene is TRBD1 (5 bases). Germline-derived CDR1 and CDR2 are SGHNT and YYREEE (reference sequence). Trimming cost V 3 bases and J 8 bases, with 9 bases left between them. The CDR3 runs to 12 residues.

Here the CDR3 DNA reads TGCGCCAGCAGCTTGGGTGGGACAGGGACCCTCGAGCAGTACTTC. Its protein is CASSLGGTGTLEQYF. The genes are TRBV5-1 and TRBJ2-7; 9 positions agree with TRBD1. This CDR3 spans 15 amino acids. Germline values: CDR1 SGHRS, CDR2 YFSETQ. The trim removed 0 bases at V and 6 bases at J, leaving 7 bases unmatched.

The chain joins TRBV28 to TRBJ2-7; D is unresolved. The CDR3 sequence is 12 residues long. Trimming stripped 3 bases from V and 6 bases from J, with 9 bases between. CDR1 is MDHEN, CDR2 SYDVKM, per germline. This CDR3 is CASSLGLGEQYF. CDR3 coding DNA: TGTGCCAGCAGTTTGGGCCTTGGCGAGCAGTACTTC.

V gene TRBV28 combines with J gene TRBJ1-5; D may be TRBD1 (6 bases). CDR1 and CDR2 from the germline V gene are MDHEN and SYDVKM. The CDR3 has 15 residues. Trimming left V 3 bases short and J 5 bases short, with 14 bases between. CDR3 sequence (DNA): TGTGCCAGCAGTTTTTCCCGGGACACATATCAGCCCCAGCATTTT. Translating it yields CASSFSRDTYQPQHF.

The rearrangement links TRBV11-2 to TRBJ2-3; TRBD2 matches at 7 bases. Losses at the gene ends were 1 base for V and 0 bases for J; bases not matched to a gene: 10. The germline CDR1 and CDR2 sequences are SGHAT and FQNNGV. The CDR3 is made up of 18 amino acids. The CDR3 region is CASSLGARGRGSTDTQYF. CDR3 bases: TGTGCCAGCAGCTTAGGGGCCCGTGGGCGGGGGAGCACAGATACGCAGTATTTT.

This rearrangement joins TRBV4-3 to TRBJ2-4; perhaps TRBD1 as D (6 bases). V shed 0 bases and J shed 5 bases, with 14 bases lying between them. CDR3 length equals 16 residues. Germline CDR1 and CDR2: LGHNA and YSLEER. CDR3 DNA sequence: TGCGCCAGCAGCCAAGATGGAACAGGGCTGGAAAACATTCAGTACTTC. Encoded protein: CASSQDGTGLENIQYF.

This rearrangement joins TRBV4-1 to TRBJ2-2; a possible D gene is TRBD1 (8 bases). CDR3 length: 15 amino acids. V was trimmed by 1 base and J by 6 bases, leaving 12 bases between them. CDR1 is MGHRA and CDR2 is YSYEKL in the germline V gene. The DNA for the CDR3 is TGCGCCAGCAGCCAAGGCACAGGGGGGGCCGGGGAGCTGTTTTTT. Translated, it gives CASSQGTGGAGELFF.

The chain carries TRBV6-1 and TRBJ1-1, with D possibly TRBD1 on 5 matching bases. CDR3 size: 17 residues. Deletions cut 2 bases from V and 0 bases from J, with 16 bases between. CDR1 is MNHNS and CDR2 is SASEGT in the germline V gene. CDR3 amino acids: CASSESGLYGLNTEAFF. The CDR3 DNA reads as TGTGCCAGCAGTGAATCAGGGCTATACGGACTGAACACTGAAGCTTTCTTT.

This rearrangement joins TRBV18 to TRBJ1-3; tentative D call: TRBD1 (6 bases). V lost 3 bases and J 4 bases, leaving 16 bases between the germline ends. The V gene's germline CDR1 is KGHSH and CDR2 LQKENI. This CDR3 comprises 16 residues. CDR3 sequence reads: CASSPGQQGAGNTIYF. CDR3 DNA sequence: TGTGCCAGCTCACCGGGACAACAGGGAGCAGGAAACACCATATATTTT.

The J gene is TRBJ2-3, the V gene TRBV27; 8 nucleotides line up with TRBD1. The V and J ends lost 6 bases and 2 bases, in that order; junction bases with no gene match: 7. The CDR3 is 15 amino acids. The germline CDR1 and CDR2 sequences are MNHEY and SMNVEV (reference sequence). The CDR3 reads CASSFRDRYTDTQYF. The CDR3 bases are TGTGCCAGCAGCTTCCGGGACAGGTACACAGATACGCAGTATTTT.

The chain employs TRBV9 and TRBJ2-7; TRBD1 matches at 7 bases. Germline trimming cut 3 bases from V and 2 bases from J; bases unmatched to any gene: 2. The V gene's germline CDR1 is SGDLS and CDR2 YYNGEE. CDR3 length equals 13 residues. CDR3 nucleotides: TGTGCCAGCAGCGCCGGACAGGCCTACGAGCAGTACTTC. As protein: CASSAGQAYEQYF.

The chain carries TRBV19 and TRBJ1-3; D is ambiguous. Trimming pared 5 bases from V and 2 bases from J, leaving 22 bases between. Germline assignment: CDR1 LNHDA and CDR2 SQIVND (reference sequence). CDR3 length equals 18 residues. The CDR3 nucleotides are TGTGCCAGTAGTTTCGCGGGCGCTAATACTCATACTGGAAACACCATATATTTT. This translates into CASSFAGANTHTGNTIYF.

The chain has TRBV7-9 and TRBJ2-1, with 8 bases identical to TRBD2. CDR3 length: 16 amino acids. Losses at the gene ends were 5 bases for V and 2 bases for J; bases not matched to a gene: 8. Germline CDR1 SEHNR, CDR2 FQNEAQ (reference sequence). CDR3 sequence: CASSPKSGRTYNEQFF. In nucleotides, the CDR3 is TGTGCCAGCAGCCCCAAGAGCGGGAGAACCTACAATGAGCAGTTCTTC.

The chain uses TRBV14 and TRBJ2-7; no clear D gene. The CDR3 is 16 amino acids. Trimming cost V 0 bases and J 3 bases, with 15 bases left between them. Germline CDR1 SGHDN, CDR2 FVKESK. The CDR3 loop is CASSQEPSLAFYEQYF. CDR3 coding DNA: TGTGCCAGCAGCCAAGAACCGTCGTTGGCTTTCTACGAGCAGTACTTC.

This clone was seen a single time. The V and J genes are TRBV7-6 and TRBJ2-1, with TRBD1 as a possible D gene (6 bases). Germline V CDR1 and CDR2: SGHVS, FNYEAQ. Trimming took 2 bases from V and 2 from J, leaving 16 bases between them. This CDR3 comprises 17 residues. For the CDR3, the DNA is TGTGCCAGCAGCTTAACCCGGGACACAAGAACCTACAATGAGCAGTTCTTC. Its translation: CASSLTRDTRTYNEQFF.

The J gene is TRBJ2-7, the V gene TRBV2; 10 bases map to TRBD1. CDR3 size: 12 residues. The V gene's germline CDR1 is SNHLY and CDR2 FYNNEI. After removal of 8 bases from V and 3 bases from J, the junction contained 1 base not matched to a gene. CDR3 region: CASRDRGYEQYF. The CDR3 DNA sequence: TGTGCCAGCCGGGACAGGGGCTACGAGCAGTACTTC. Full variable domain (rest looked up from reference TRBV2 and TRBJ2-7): EPEVTQTPSHQVTQMGQEVILRCVPISNHLYFYWYRQILGQKVEFLVSFYNNEISEKSEIFDDQFSVERPDGSNFTLKIRSTKLEDSAMYFCASRDRGYEQYFGPGTRLTVT.

The DNA for the CDR3 is TGCGCCAGCAGCCAACCCGGGACAGGCCTTCTCAATCAGCCCCAGCATTTT. Translation: CASSQPGTGLLNQPQHF. The V gene is TRBV4-1, the J gene TRBJ1-5; 8 bases match TRBD1. Trimming took 2 bases from V and 3 from J; bases not matched to a gene: 9. The germline V gene has CDR1 MGHRA and CDR2 YSYEKL. The CDR3 is 17 residues long.

The CDR3 region is CASSLSGGAGDTQYF. As DNA, the CDR3 is TGTGCCAGCAGCCTTAGCGGGGGGGCTGGAGATACGCAGTATTTT. This chain uses TRBV11-1 with TRBJ2-3; 11 nucleotides agree with TRBD2. The CDR3 is made up of 15 amino acids. Germline CDR1 is SGHAT and CDR2 is FQDESV (reference sequence). J lost 5 bases, V lost 5 bases, and 6 bases had no gene match.

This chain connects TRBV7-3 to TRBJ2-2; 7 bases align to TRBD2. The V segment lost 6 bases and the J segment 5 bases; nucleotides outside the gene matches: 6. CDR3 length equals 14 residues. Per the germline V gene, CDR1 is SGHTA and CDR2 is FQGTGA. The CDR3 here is CASRSGGKTGELFF. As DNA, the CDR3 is TGTGCCAGCAGATCGGGGGGAAAGACCGGGGAGCTGTTTTTT.

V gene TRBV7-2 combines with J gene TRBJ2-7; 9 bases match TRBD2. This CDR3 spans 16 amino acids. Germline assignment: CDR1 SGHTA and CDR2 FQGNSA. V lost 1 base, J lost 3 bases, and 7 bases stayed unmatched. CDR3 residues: CASSLVPSGIGYEQYF. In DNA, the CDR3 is TGTGCCAGCAGCTTAGTTCCTAGCGGGATTGGCTACGAGCAGTACTTC.

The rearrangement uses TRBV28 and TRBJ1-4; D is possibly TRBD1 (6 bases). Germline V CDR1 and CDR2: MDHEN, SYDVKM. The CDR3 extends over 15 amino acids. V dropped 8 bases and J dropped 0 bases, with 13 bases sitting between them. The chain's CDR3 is CASGNPGATNEKLFF. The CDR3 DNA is TGTGCCAGCGGGAACCCAGGGGCAACTAATGAAAAACTGTTTTTT.

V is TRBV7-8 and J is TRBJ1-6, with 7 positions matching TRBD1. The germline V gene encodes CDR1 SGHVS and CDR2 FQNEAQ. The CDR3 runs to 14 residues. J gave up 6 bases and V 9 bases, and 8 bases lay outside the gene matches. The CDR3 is CASRQGLRNSPLHF. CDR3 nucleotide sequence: TGTGCCAGTAGACAGGGCCTGCGTAATTCACCCCTCCACTTT.

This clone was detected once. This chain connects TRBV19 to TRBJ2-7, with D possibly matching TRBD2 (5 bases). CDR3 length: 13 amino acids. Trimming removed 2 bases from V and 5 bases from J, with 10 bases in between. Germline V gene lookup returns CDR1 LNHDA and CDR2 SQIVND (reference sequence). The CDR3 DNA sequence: TGTGCCAGTAGTATATCCGGGATTAACGAGCAGTACTTC. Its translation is CASSISGINEQYF.

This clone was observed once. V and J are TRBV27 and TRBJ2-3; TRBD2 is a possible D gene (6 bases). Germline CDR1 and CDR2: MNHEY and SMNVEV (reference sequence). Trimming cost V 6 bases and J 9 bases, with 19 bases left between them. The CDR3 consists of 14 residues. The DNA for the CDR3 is TGTGCCAGCAGCAACCCGGGACTCCTTGAAACGCAGTATTTT. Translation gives CASSNPGLLETQYF.

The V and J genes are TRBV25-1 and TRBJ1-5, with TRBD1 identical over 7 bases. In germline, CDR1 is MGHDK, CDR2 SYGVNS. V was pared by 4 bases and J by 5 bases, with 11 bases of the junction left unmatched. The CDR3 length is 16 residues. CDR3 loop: CASSGGDSLFHQPQHF. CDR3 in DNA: TGTGCCAGCAGTGGCGGGGACAGCCTCTTTCATCAGCCCCAGCATTTT.

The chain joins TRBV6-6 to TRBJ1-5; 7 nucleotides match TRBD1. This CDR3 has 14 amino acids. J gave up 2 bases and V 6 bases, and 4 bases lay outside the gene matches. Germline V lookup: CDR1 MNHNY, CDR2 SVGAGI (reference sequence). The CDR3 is CASRDTGGNQPQHF. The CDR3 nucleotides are TGTGCCAGCAGGGATACAGGGGGCAATCAGCCCCAGCATTTT.

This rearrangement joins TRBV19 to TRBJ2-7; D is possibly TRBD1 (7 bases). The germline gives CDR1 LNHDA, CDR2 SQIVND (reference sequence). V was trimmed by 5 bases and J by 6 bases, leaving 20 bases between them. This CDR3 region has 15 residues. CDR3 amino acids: CASSLAPTGRSEQYF. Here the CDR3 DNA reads TGTGCCAGTAGTCTCGCCCCGACAGGGAGGTCCGAGCAGTACTTC.